These 9 T cell receptor beta chains came from one sample sequenced in a study of blood T cell repertoires in COVID-19. Data came from immunoSEQ multiplex PCR; TCRdb stores just in-frame clones and leaves some out. The table includes some 31,000 clones, 60% to 80% detected once. What was sequenced was peripheral blood. The receptors come from a woman aged 70 to 79 with active or convalescent COVID-19.

This clone was counted a few times. The CDR3 nucleotides are TGTGCCAGCAGCCCCCGAAGACAGGGGAAGGGGACAGATACGCAGTATTTT. This codes for CASSPRRQGKGTDTQYF. This chain uses TRBV9 with TRBJ2-3, with TRBD1 identical over 8 bases. This CDR3 has 17 residues. With V trimmed by 4 bases and J by 3 bases, 13 bases remained unmatched. The V gene's germline CDR1 is SGDLS and CDR2 YYNGEE.

This clone was found a few times. This rearrangement joins TRBV7-8 to TRBJ1-4; TRBD1 matches at 12 bases. Germline V CDR1 and CDR2: SGHVS, FQNEAQ. The CDR3 runs to 13 residues. V lost 4 bases and J lost 14; bases outside the gene matches: 5. DNA of the CDR3: TGTGCCAGCAGCTCGGGACAGGGGGCGATTCTGTTTTTT. This translates into CASSSGQGAILFF.

The chain recombines TRBV6-5 with TRBJ2-7; 8 nucleotides match TRBD1. The V segment lost 5 bases and the J segment 2 bases; nucleotides outside the gene matches: 5. Germline CDR1 is MNHEY and CDR2 is SVGAGI. This CDR3 has 14 residues. CDR3 in amino acids: CASSKWTGPYEQYF. The CDR3 nucleotides read TGTGCCAGCAGTAAATGGACAGGGCCCTACGAGCAGTACTTC.

The rearrangement uses TRBV10-2 and TRBJ2-2; D not certain. The CDR3 loop spans 13 amino acids. Trimming removed 3 bases at V and 5 bases at J, with 7 bases between. The V gene's germline CDR1 is WSHSY and CDR2 SAAADI. The CDR3 sequence is CASSDLGTGELFF. The CDR3 DNA reads as TGCGCCAGCAGTGACCTCGGGACCGGGGAGCTGTTTTTT.

This clone came up a few times. CDR3 DNA: TGTGCCAGCAGCCCCCAGAACACCGGGGAGCTGTTTTTT. This codes for CASSPQNTGELFF. V and J are TRBV7-7 and TRBJ2-2, with D hard to call. The CDR3 totals 13 residues. Trimming left V 5 bases short and J 1 base short, with 5 bases between. Germline V lookup: CDR1 SSHAT, CDR2 FNYEAQ (reference sequence).

The chain is built from TRBV9 and TRBJ1-1; TRBD1 aligns across 7 bases. Per germline, CDR1 SGDLS and CDR2 YYNGEE. This CDR3 comprises 16 residues. With 2 bases clipped from V and 5 bases from J, the junction kept 12 bases outside the gene matches. The CDR3 loop is CASSVSGGFGGTEAFF. The DNA of the CDR3 is TGTGCCAGCAGCGTTTCAGGGGGATTCGGGGGAACTGAAGCTTTCTTT.

The V and J genes are TRBV5-1 and TRBJ2-1, with 9 bases that match TRBD2. After removal of 4 bases from V and 4 bases from J, the junction contained 3 bases not matched to a gene. CDR3 length: 14 amino acids. The germline V gene has CDR1 SGHRS and CDR2 YFSETQ. The CDR3 DNA sequence: TGCGCCAGCAGCATGACTAGCGGATACAATGAGCAGTTCTTC. Translated, it gives CASSMTSGYNEQFF.

The V gene is TRBV20-1, the J gene TRBJ1-6; D is undetermined. Trimming took 0 bases from V and 14 from J, leaving 8 bases between them. The CDR3 sequence is 11 residues long. Germline loops: CDR1 DFQATT, CDR2 SNEGSKA (reference sequence). The CDR3 spells CSARDPGTLHF. CDR3 nucleotide sequence: TGCAGTGCTAGAGATCCCGGGACCCTCCACTTT.

The chain recombines TRBV29-1 with TRBJ1-1; D remains ambiguous. V lost 4 bases to trimming and J lost 1 base, with 16 bases between them. There are 15 residues in the CDR3. Germline assignment: CDR1 SQVTM and CDR2 ANQGSEA. The DNA of the CDR3 is TGCAGCGTTGTTAGGAGGGCTTCCCAGAACACTGAAGCTTTCTTT. This encodes CSVVRRASQNTEAFF.